The source of this T cell receptor beta chain is a study of OX40 agonist ivuxolimab in advanced cancers. Study in general: An anti-OX40 (CD134) antibody with agonistic activity, ivuxolimab, was administered to patients. Hepatocellular carcinoma, melanoma, renal cell or head and neck cancer affected the dose-escalation patients. Study outcomes and limitations: The authors did not determine the antigen specificity of the expanded peripheral T cells.

Worth noting for this clone: Its antigen remains unknown.

Some clones are missing from TCRdb's copy, which holds only in-frame ones; the method was immunoSEQ multiplex PCR. The data contain about 62,000 clones, 75% to 85% of them singletons. No patient had autoimmune disease or received systemic immunosuppression. The V and J ends lost 4 bases and 2 bases, in that order; junction bases with no gene match: 5. The CDR3 has 14 residues. CDR1 SGHNT and CDR2 YYREEE come from the germline V gene (reference sequence). The chain combines TRBV5-4 with TRBJ2-7, with TRBD1 matching over 8 bases. The sequencing here drew on CD4+ or CD8+ T cells sorted from blood, taken in a trial of the OX40 agonist ivuxolimab. The clonotype comes from an adult with an advanced solid tumor such as melanoma, head and neck, liver or kidney cancer. The CDR3 DNA follows: TGTGCCAGCAGCCCAACGGGACAGGCCTACGAGCAGTACTTC. The encoded protein is CASSPTGQAYEQYF.